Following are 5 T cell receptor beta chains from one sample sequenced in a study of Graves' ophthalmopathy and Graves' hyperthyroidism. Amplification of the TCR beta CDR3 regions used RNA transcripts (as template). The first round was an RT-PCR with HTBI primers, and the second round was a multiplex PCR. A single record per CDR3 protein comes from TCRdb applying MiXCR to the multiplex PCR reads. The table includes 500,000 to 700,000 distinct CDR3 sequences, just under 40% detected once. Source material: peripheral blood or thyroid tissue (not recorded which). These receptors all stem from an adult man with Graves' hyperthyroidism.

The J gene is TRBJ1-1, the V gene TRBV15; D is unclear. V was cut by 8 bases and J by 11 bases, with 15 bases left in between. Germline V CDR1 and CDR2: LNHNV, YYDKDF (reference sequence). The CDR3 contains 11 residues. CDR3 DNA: TGTGCCACCGGAGACGAAACGGCCGCTTTCTTT. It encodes CATGDETAAFF.

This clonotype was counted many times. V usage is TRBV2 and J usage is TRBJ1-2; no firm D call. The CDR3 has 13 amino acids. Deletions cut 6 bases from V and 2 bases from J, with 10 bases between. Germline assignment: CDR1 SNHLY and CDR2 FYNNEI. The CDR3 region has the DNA TGTGCCAGCAGGGTAGGAGCAAACTATGGCTACACCTTC. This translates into CASRVGANYGYTF. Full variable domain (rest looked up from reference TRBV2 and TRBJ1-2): EPEVTQTPSHQVTQMGQEVILRCVPISNHLYFYWYRQILGQKVEFLVSFYNNEISEKSEIFDDQFSVERPDGSNFTLKIRSTKLEDSAMYFCASRVGANYGYTFGSGTRLTVV.

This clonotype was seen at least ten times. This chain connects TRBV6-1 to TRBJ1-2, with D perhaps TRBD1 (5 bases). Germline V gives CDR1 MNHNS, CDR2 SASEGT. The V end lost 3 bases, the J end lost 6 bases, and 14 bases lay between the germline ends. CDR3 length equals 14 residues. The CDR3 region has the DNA TGTGCCAGCAGTGAGGTGCAGGGTTTCGATGGCTACACCTTC. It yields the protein CASSEVQGFDGYTF.

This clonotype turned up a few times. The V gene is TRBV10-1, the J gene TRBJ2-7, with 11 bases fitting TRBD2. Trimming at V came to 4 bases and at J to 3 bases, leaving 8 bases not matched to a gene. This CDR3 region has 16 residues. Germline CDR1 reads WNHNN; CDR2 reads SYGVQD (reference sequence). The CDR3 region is CASSGPTSGGGYEQYF. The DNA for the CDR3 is TGCGCCAGCAGTGGCCCTACTAGCGGGGGCGGCTACGAGCAGTACTTC.

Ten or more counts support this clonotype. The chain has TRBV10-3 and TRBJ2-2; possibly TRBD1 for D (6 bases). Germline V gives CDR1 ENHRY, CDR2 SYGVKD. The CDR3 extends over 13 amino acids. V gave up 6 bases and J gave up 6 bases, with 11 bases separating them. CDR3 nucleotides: TGTGCCATCAGGAAGGGGGAATCCGGGGAGCTGTTTTTT. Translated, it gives CAIRKGESGELFF.